A single T cell receptor beta chain is shown here with its context. What it binds is not known. A much larger clone sits a single nucleotide away, making a read error possible. One entry per CDR3 protein, called by TCRdb with MiXCR from the 5' RACE reads. The sample yields a few hundred thousand distinct CDR3 sequences, approximately 8% seen once. This specimen belongs to a study of T cells after yellow fever vaccination. Study-level findings and limits: Relatively few clonotypes were ones that appeared in both CD4 and CD8 compartments. The booster saw the reappearance of most primary-vaccination clones (roughly 96% CD4, almost 90% CD8).

The CDR3 runs 17 residues. The germline V gene has CDR1 SGHTA and CDR2 FQGNSA. The chain is built from TRBV7-2 and TRBJ1-6; D unclear. The sequence was obtained from a man aged 18 to 29 who received the YFV17D yellow fever vaccine. Source: CD4+ T cells sorted from PBMCs, taken 5 days after the yellow fever booster vaccination. CDR3 DNA sequence: TGTGCCAGCAGCGATCGGGCCAGAAGCTCCTTTAATTCACCCCTCCACTTT. It specifies CASSDRARSSFNSPLHF. The whole variable domain, remainder taken from reference TRBV7-2 and TRBJ1-6, is GAGVSQSPSNKVTEKGKDVELRCDPISGHTALYWYRQSLGQGLEFLIYFQGNSAPDKSGLPSDRFSAERTGGSVSTLTIQRTQQEDSAVYLCASSDRARSSFNSPLHFGNGTRLTVT.